This T cell receptor (beta chain) derives from a study of cytomegalovirus exposure and HLA in healthy donors. As for this clone: What it binds is unknown.

The study's findings and limits: HLA alleles were associated with 15,000 to 20,000 TCR beta sequences in a later analysis at 0.05 false discovery rate. About 87% or about 30% of the time was how often most TCR beta V segments were productive, according to an earlier analysis. Indistinguishable V segments such as TRBV6-2 and TRBV6-3 were excluded.

Researchers ran the PCR with 60 Vbeta and 13 Jbeta primers. The table came from immunoSEQ multiplex PCR; TCRdb's copy has only in-frame clones and leaves some out. The table shows approximately 110,000 clones, with 65% to 85% occurring only once. The CDR3 runs to 12 residues. The germline gives CDR1 SQVTM, CDR2 ANQGSEA. V was clipped by 6 bases and J by 2 bases, with 10 bases between them. The rearrangement uses TRBV29-1 and TRBJ2-5; the D is unclear. The sequencing sample was made of PBMCs. The TCR sequence derives from a man between 50 and 59 years old in good health and CMV-seronegative. Here the CDR3 DNA reads TGCAGCGTCTCGACTGTTCAAGAGACCCAGTACTTC. It codes for CSVSTVQETQYF.